The present T cell receptor beta chain was sequenced within a study of beta chain features in type 1 diabetes. Study findings and constraints: Among all four CD4+ subsets, Type 1 diabetes patients had TCRB CDR3s that were moderately but significantly shorter. Healthy donors had naive, central memory and Treg TCRB repertoires that appeared less similar than those seen among patients.

Comment on this clone: What it recognizes is unknown.

Averaging about 100 mL, one heparinised blood draw was given by each donor. Markers CD45RO/CCR7/CD25/CD127/CD95/CD27 served to sort CD4+ naive, central memory, regulatory and stem cell-like memory cells. All of the isolated RNA was reverse transcribed, so expressed TCRB transcripts were sequenced. The method was immunoSEQ multiplex PCR; TCRdb's version includes in-frame clones alone and lacks a portion of them. The data show over 600,000 clones, roughly an eighth seen once. The length of the CDR3 is 16 residues. V lost 0 bases and J 3 bases, leaving 11 bases between the germline ends. Germline lookup yields CDR1 LNHNV and CDR2 YYDKDF (reference sequence).

Material for sequencing was naive CD4+ T cells from blood. This chain connects TRBV15 to TRBJ1-4; D unresolved. The clonotype originates from a man between 25 and 39 years old with type 1 diabetes. The CDR3 here is CATSRDLTGANEKLFF. For the CDR3, the DNA is TGTGCCACCAGCAGAGATCTTACCGGAGCTAATGAAAAACTGTTTTTT.